Following are 22 T cell receptor beta chains from one sample sequenced in a study of CD8+ T cells in alopecia areata (dated by TCRdb to between 2017 and 2018). To prepare the library, the immunoSEQ multiplex PCR assay was applied. For TCR sequencing, RNA was extracted from every sample and reverse transcribed into cDNA to serve as template. Not all clones reach the TCRdb copy of this immuneACCESS table, which keeps in-frame sequences only. Checked studies attribute under half of the gap to unresolved V genes and leave the rest unexplained. The table puts fewer than 7,500 clones in this sample, none counted just once. The ten largest clonotypes hold roughly 33% of the sample. Cells from mouse cutaneous lymph nodes were pooled, stained for CD4, CD8alpha, NKG2D, NKG2ACE and other markers, and then sorted on a BD Influx. Sequencing was performed on CD8+ T cells sorted from a lymph node. Receptors were obtained from a C3H/HeJ mouse with alopecia areata. This mouse strain bears the MHC haplotype H2-k.

This clone was found a few times. Genes here carry mouse names. The read terminates 4 residues ahead of where the CDR3 ends, so the germline J gene completes it. This chain connects TRBV1 to TRBJ1-1, with 9 bases identical to TRBD1. With 2 bases clipped from V and 2 bases from J, the junction kept 6 bases outside the gene matches. Germline V lookup: CDR1 NSQYPW, CDR2 LRSPGD (reference sequence). CDR3 length: 16 amino acids. The CDR3 here is CTCSATHRGRNTEVFF. The CDR3 DNA, read in part, is TGCACCTGCAGTGCAACTCACAGGGGGCGCAACACA.

This clone was seen repeatedly, ten times or more. Each gene name is a mouse one. The read ends 4 residues early relative to the CDR3; the germline J gene fills the gap. This chain uses TRBV5 with TRBJ2-7; a possible D gene is TRBD2 (5 bases). The CDR3 has 14 amino acids. Germline V CDR1 and CDR2: LGHNA, YNLKQL (reference sequence). Trimming pared 1 base from V and 0 bases from J, leaving 7 bases between. The covered CDR3 bases are TGTGCCAGCAGCCAAGTGGGGTTCTCCTAT. This gives the protein CASSQVGFSY. The CDR3 in full is CASSQVGFSYEQYF.

This clone was counted a few times. All gene names here are mouse names. The read falls 4 residues short of the CDR3 end, and the missing part is taken from the germline J gene. This chain uses TRBV13-3 with TRBJ2-7, with 7 nucleotides matching TRBD2. The CDR3 spans 14 residues. Germline V lookup: CDR1 NNHDY, CDR2 SYVADS. The DNA read from the CDR3 is TGTGCCAGCAGCTGGGACGGGGGGGGTTAT. Protein product: CASSWDGGGY. The whole CDR3 is CASSWDGGGYEQYF.

In the case of this clone: At one boundary the junction diverges from the germline segment, which might be a read error. Germline and genes here are mouse. The covered CDR3 bases are TGTGCCAGCAGGGCCGACAGGGGGCAGGGCACCGGG. As protein: CASRADRGQGTG. The whole CDR3 reads CASRADRGQGTGQLYF. V and J are TRBV17 and TRBJ2-2, with 10 nucleotides matching TRBD1. The read halts 4 residues ahead of the CDR3 end, with the missing end drawn from the germline J gene. CDR1 is MNHDT and CDR2 is YYDKIL in the germline V gene. CDR3 length: 16 amino acids.

Ten or more counts support this clone. The genes are named according to mouse. The read ends 4 residues shy of where the CDR3 ends; the end is completed using the germline J gene. V and J are TRBV13-3 and TRBJ1-1; D is ambiguous. Trimming took 0 bases from V and 0 from J, leaving 6 bases between them. This CDR3 region has 14 residues. Germline V gives CDR1 NNHDY, CDR2 SYVADS. CDR3 protein: CASSDAQANTEVFF. The sequenced CDR3 bases are TGTGCCAGCAGTGATGCACAAGCAAACACA.

This clone was seen many times. One end of the junction is discordant with germline, which a read error may explain. Mouse names are used for the genes. The observed sequence ends 4 residues before the CDR3 terminus, with the missing tail filled in from the germline J gene. This rearrangement joins TRBV5 to TRBJ1-1; 10 bases line up with TRBD1. This CDR3 comprises 15 residues. Per the germline V gene, CDR1 is LGHNA and CDR2 is YNLKQL (reference sequence). CDR3 bases read: TGTGCCAGCAGTCAAGACCGGGACAGGGGCACA. Translation: CASSQDRDRGT. The whole CDR3 sequence reads CASSQDRDRGTEVFF.

This clone appeared many times. Gene names follow the mouse nomenclature. The read falls 4 residues short of the CDR3 end, and the missing part is taken from the germline J gene. This chain uses TRBV13-1 with TRBJ2-1; D gene unclear. Germline V gene data show CDR1 as NSHNY and CDR2 as SYGAGN. V was pared by 2 bases and J by 1 base, with 4 bases between. The CDR3 is made up of 13 amino acids. The DNA read from the CDR3 is TGTGCCAGCAGTGACAGAAACTATGCT. Translation: CASSDRNYA. The entire CDR3 protein reads CASSDRNYAEQFF.

This clone is termed medium-sized. Mouse germline and gene names are used. Read data end 4 residues before the CDR3 end; the end is taken from the germline J gene. The same CDR3 arises from other DNA sequences in this sample as well. The genes are TRBV3 and TRBJ2-7, with 7 bases that match TRBD2. The CDR3 extends over 13 amino acids. CDR1 is SNHLY, CDR2 FYNGKV, per germline (reference sequence). The part of the CDR3 DNA that was read is TGTGCCAGCAGCTTAGACTGGGGTTAT. This sequence encodes CASSLDWGY. The CDR3 in its entirety is CASSLDWGYEQYF.

Points on this clone: Gene names are the mouse ones. The read falls 4 residues short of the CDR3 end, and the missing part is taken from the germline J gene. V is TRBV31 and J is TRBJ2-1; 7 bases fit TRBD2. Germline CDR1 GKSSPN, CDR2 SITVG. V shed 0 bases, J shed 2 bases, and the junction held 1 base outside the gene matches. This CDR3 is built from 14 residues. CDR3 region: CAWSLGLDYAEQFF. CDR3 DNA (partial): TGTGCCTGGAGTCTAGGACTGGACTATGCT.

This clone was counted many times. Mouse names are used for the genes. The CDR3 end falls 3 residues outside the read, so it is completed with the germline J gene. The chain has TRBV5 and TRBJ1-6; 11 bases are a match to TRBD1. TRBJ1-6 belongs to the ORF category, with a function that is uncertain. Looked up from germline, CDR1 is LGHNA and CDR2 is YNLKQL (reference sequence). This CDR3 has 15 amino acids. With 5 bases clipped from V and 3 bases from J, the junction kept 0 bases outside the gene matches. The sequenced CDR3 bases are TGTGCCAGCAGCGGGACAGGGGGCTATAATTCGCCC. Translating gives CASSGTGGYNSP. The whole CDR3 protein is CASSGTGGYNSPLYF.

In its sample, this clone is medium-sized. Gene labels here are mouse ones. Sequencing ends 4 residues short of the CDR3 end; the germline J gene provides the rest. This chain uses TRBV13-1 with TRBJ2-1; D is ambiguous. Germline assignment: CDR1 NSHNY and CDR2 SYGAGN. The CDR3 is 11 amino acids. V was pared by 6 bases and J by 1 base, with 2 bases between. The CDR3 sequence is CASTNYAEQFF. The DNA read from the CDR3 is TGTGCCAGCACAAACTATGCT.

This clone was picked up many times. Gene names follow the mouse nomenclature. The read ends 4 residues early relative to the CDR3; the germline J gene fills the gap. The rearrangement joins TRBV1 to TRBJ2-5; a weak D match, TRBD2 (7 bases). The CDR3 spans 15 residues. Germline V gene data show CDR1 as NSQYPW and CDR2 as LRSPGD (reference sequence). CDR3 loop: CTCSADGGRGDTQYF. Incomplete CDR3 DNA: TGCACCTGCAGTGCAGATGGGGGGCGCGGGGAC.

Ten or more counts support this clone. Genes and germline are mouse. The sequenced fragment ends 4 residues before the CDR3 boundary, so the rest is inferred from the germline J gene. This sequence joins TRBV14 and TRBJ2-3; 7 bases match TRBD2. The CDR3 runs to 15 residues. Germline values: CDR1 SGHDT, CDR2 FRDEAV. V lost 0 bases and J lost 1; bases outside the gene matches: 2. The sequenced part of the CDR3 DNA is TGTGCCAGCAGTTTCTTGCTGGGGGGTGCAGAA. Its protein is CASSFLLGGAE. The whole CDR3 sequence is CASSFLLGGAETLYF.

Points on this clone: Genes and germline come from the mouse. Partial CDR3 DNA: TGTGCCAGCAGCCAAGAGGGGGTGGAGGGAAAC. Translated, it gives CASSQEGVEGN. The CDR3, in full, reads CASSQEGVEGNTLYF. The V and J genes are TRBV5 and TRBJ2-4; D assignment may be TRBD1 or TRBD2 (5 bases each). The CDR3 end is not reached by the read, which stops 4 residues before it; the germline J gene fills it in. The CDR3 spans 15 residues. Germline CDR1 LGHNA, CDR2 YNLKQL (reference sequence).

This clone was picked up many times. Mouse gene names apply. The observed sequence ends 4 residues before the CDR3 terminus, with the missing tail filled in from the germline J gene. The rearrangement links TRBV17 to TRBJ2-7; TRBD1 matches at 7 bases. This CDR3 spans 14 amino acids. CDR1 is MNHDT and CDR2 is YYDKIL in the germline V gene. The junction had 1 base not matched to a gene; V was cut back by 2 bases and J by 0 bases. The DNA read from the CDR3 is TGTGCTAGCAGTAGATGGGACAGCTCCTAT. Residues: CASSRWDSSY. The CDR3 reads in full as CASSRWDSSYEQYF.

This clone was recorded many times. The genes are named according to mouse. The read comes to an end 4 residues before the CDR3 does, leaving the germline J gene to fill in the end. This chain joins TRBV1 and TRBJ2-1; D is uncertain. CDR3 length equals 11 residues. From germline, CDR1 is NSQYPW and CDR2 LRSPGD (reference sequence). This chain's CDR3 is CTCSLRAEQFF. CDR3 DNA (partial): TGCACCTGCAGCCTCAGGGCT.

By share, this clone counts as medium-sized. The genes and germline here are from mouse. The sequenced fragment ends 3 residues before the CDR3 boundary, so the rest is inferred from the germline J gene. The chain has TRBV13-3 and TRBJ1-6, with 7 bases lining up with TRBD1. TRBJ1-6 has ORF status, its function being uncertain. The CDR3 loop spans 13 amino acids. Germline V CDR1 and CDR2: NNHDY, SYVADS. Trimming cost V 3 bases and J 6 bases; bases outside gene matches: 0. The CDR3 reads CASSGQGNSPLYF. Incomplete CDR3 DNA: TGTGCCAGCAGTGGACAGGGTAATTCGCCC.

This clone was seen repeatedly, ten times or more. Gene labels here are mouse ones. The CDR3 goes on 4 residues after the read ends, and that part is filled in from the germline J gene. The genes are TRBV13-1 and TRBJ2-1; D gene unclear. This CDR3 has 12 residues. Trimming shortened V by 2 bases and J by 4 bases, and 4 bases separated the two germline ends. CDR1 NSHNY and CDR2 SYGAGN come from the germline V gene. The DNA read from the CDR3 is TGTGCCAGCAGTGACTGGTATGCT. This encodes CASSDWYA. The CDR3 in full is CASSDWYAEQFF.

This clone has ten or more counts. Gene names denote mouse genes. Read sequence stops 4 residues before the CDR3 end, and the germline J gene provides the missing end. Additional DNA sequences in this sample encode the identical CDR3. J is TRBJ2-5 and V is TRBV31, with TRBD2 identical over 9 bases. Looked up from germline, CDR1 is GKSSPN and CDR2 is SITVG. The CDR3 spans 14 residues. V was pared by 0 bases and J by 3 bases, with 1 base of the junction left unmatched. CDR3 sequence reads: CAWSLLGGQDTQYF. CDR3 bases read: TGTGCCTGGAGTCTGCTGGGGGGGCAAGAC.

This clone has at least ten counts. Gene names refer to mouse genes. Sequencing ends 4 residues short of the CDR3 end; the germline J gene provides the rest. The rearrangement uses TRBV13-3 and TRBJ2-7, with 13 bases identical to TRBD2. This CDR3 spans 14 amino acids. Germline loops: CDR1 NNHDY, CDR2 SYVADS. CDR3 protein: CASSWDWGGYEQYF. CDR3 DNA (partial): TGTGCCAGCAGCTGGGACTGGGGGGGTTAT.

This clone was counted many times. Gene and germline names: mouse. The DNA ends 4 residues before the CDR3 does, and the rest of the CDR3 is filled in from the germline J gene. This chain links TRBV13-3 with TRBJ2-5; 12 nucleotides match TRBD2. This CDR3 has 17 residues. CDR1 is NNHDY, CDR2 SYVADS, per germline. V lost 0 bases and J lost 2; bases outside the gene matches: 4. The CDR3 DNA, read in part, is TGTGCCAGCAGTGATGGACTGGGGGGGCGCATCCAAGAC. Translating it yields CASSDGLGGRIQD. The CDR3 as a whole reads CASSDGLGGRIQDTQYF.

This clone was counted many times. Gene names are the mouse ones. Read sequence stops 4 residues before the CDR3 end, and the germline J gene provides the missing end. The chain combines TRBV13-2 with TRBJ2-5; unclear D gene. Germline V gene data show CDR1 as NNHNN and CDR2 as SYGAGS (reference sequence). The CDR3 sequence is 13 residues long. Partial CDR3 DNA: TGTGCCAGCGGTGATGCACCCTGGGAC. Protein: CASGDAPWD. The whole CDR3 sequence is CASGDAPWDTQYF.